The 20 T cell receptor beta chains in this list originate from one sample, sequenced in a study of T cell responses to AZD1222 COVID-19 vaccine (dated by TCRdb to 2020 to 2023). Library preparation was by the immunoSEQ multiplex PCR assay. Here the immuneACCESS table is served through TCRdb, limited to in-frame sequences with V and J called. Missing clones are a known gap in these copies; in checked studies unresolved V genes cover under half, and the rest lacks a known reason. Counted in this sample were tens of thousands of clones; 80% to 90% of them appeared once. Approximately 5.7% of the sample lies in the top ten. The sample's time point, from its label and the paper: baseline before first vaccination. The sample consisted of peripheral blood, taken on day 0 of AZD1222 vaccination. These receptor sequences come from an adult in good health.

The chain uses TRBV19 and TRBJ1-2, with TRBD1 identical over 7 bases. The trim removed 6 bases at V and 3 bases at J, leaving 7 bases unmatched. Germline CDR1 and CDR2: LNHDA and SQIVND (reference sequence). This CDR3 comprises 14 residues. The CDR3 here is CASSLEGQYYGYTF. The CDR3 bases are TGTGCCAGTAGCCTAGAGGGACAGTACTATGGCTACACCTTC.

V gene TRBV4-3 combines with J gene TRBJ2-7, with 9 bases fitting TRBD1. Germline values: CDR1 LGHNA, CDR2 YSLEER. V was clipped by 4 bases and J by 1 base; unmatched bases: 5. This CDR3 is 15 amino acids long. CDR3 DNA: TGCGCCAGCAGCCCGGGACAGGGAGGGTCCTACGAGCAGTACTTC. Amino acid sequence: CASSPGQGGSYEQYF.

The V gene is TRBV6-5, the J gene TRBJ2-3, with 9 bases lining up with TRBD1. Germline lookup yields CDR1 MNHEY and CDR2 SVGAGI. Trimming took 5 bases from V and 3 from J; bases not matched to a gene: 6. The CDR3 runs to 15 residues. CDR3 sequence reads: CASSHRTGATDTQYF. The CDR3 nucleotides are TGTGCCAGCAGTCATCGGACAGGGGCTACAGATACGCAGTATTTT.

This clone was counted only a few times. This chain links TRBV27 with TRBJ2-1; D is unresolved. Trimming took 6 bases from V and 3 from J, leaving 15 bases between them. Germline values: CDR1 MNHEY, CDR2 SMNVEV (reference sequence). The CDR3 has 15 residues. CDR3 loop: CASSRTGPNYNEQFF. The DNA for the CDR3 is TGTGCCAGCAGCCGTACCGGCCCTAACTACAATGAGCAGTTCTTC.

The genes are TRBV30 and TRBJ1-2, with 7 bases that match TRBD1. Trimming took 3 bases from V and 3 from J; bases not matched to a gene: 10. Per germline, CDR1 GTSNPN and CDR2 SVGIG (reference sequence). CDR3 length: 15 residues. The DNA for the CDR3 is TGTGCCTGGAGATTGGAAGGGGGCCTCTACTATGGCTACACCTTC. It codes for CAWRLEGGLYYGYTF.

This rearrangement joins TRBV5-8 to TRBJ1-2; D remains ambiguous. This CDR3 comprises 15 residues. Germline CDR1 and CDR2: SGHTS and YDEGEE. Trimming stripped 1 base from V and 6 bases from J, with 16 bases between. The CDR3 DNA follows: TGTGCCAGCAGCTTGCCGGTCAAGACCTACCATGGCTACACCTTC. Translated: CASSLPVKTYHGYTF.

The chain carries TRBV7-6 and TRBJ2-5, with a weak D call TRBD1 (5 bases). Trimming shortened V by 4 bases and J by 3 bases, and 12 bases separated the two germline ends. The CDR3 consists of 14 residues. Per the germline V gene, CDR1 is SGHVS and CDR2 is FNYEAQ. In nucleotides, the CDR3 is TGTGCCAGCAGCTCCATTCTAGGGGAAGAGACCCAGTACTTC. As protein: CASSSILGEETQYF.

The chain's CDR3 is CASSFSEQETQYF. In DNA form, the CDR3 reads TGCGCCAGCAGCTTTTCCGAACAAGAGACCCAGTACTTC. The chain links TRBV5-1 to TRBJ2-5; D remains unclear. V was shortened by 2 bases and J by 2 bases, with 7 bases between the two germline ends. This CDR3 is built from 13 residues. Germline values: CDR1 SGHRS, CDR2 YFSETQ.

The chain links TRBV14 to TRBJ1-4; D is unresolved. Germline-derived CDR1 and CDR2 are SGHDN and FVKESK. V was clipped by 4 bases and J by 4 bases, with 28 bases between them. This CDR3 region has 20 residues. In DNA form, the CDR3 reads TGTGCCAGCAGCCCCGGTGAGGTACCTTTACCCCGCTCTAATAATGAAAAACTGTTTTTT. This encodes CASSPGEVPLPRSNNEKLFF. Full variable domain (missing parts from reference TRBV14 and TRBJ1-4): EAGVTQFPSHSVIEKGQTVTLRCDPISGHDNLYWYRRVMGKEIKFLLHFVKESKQDESGMPNNRFLAERTGGTYSTLKVQPAELEDSGVYFCASSPGEVPLPRSNNEKLFFGSGTQLSVL.

V usage is TRBV7-9 and J usage is TRBJ2-7; 8 bases fit TRBD2. This CDR3 has 11 amino acids. The ends lost 10 bases at V and 2 bases at J; junction bases unmatched: 1. The germline CDR1 and CDR2 sequences are SEHNR and FQNEAQ (reference sequence). CDR3 in amino acids: CATGGAYEQYF. Written as DNA, the CDR3 is TGTGCCACCGGGGGGGCCTACGAGCAGTACTTC.

The CDR3, as DNA: TGTGCCTGGGCGACAGGGGTGCAGCCCCAGCATTTT. The encoded protein is CAWATGVQPQHF. The genes are TRBV30 and TRBJ1-5, with TRBD1 matching 8 bases. This CDR3 comprises 12 residues. Trimming at V came to 5 bases and at J to 7 bases, leaving 4 bases not matched to a gene. CDR1 is GTSNPN and CDR2 is SVGIG in the germline V gene (reference sequence).

The chain joins TRBV25-1 to TRBJ2-1; D might be TRBD1 or TRBD2, each matching 5 bases. Trimming shortened V by 1 base and J by 6 bases, and 16 bases separated the two germline ends. Germline V gene lookup returns CDR1 MGHDK and CDR2 SYGVNS. The CDR3 has 16 residues. CDR3 sequence reads: CASSEFGALRTNEQFF. DNA of the CDR3: TGTGCCAGCAGTGAATTCGGGGCCCTTCGGACCAATGAGCAGTTCTTC.

V is TRBV27 and J is TRBJ1-1; no definite D call. The V end lost 2 bases, the J end lost 0 bases, and 19 bases lay between the germline ends. CDR1 is MNHEY, CDR2 SMNVEV, per germline (reference sequence). This CDR3 is built from 18 residues. The CDR3 sequence is CASSLKEDSLRMNTEAFF. DNA of the CDR3: TGTGCCAGCAGTTTAAAAGAAGACTCGCTGAGGATGAACACTGAAGCTTTCTTT.

The J gene is TRBJ1-2, the V gene TRBV11-3, with a weak D call TRBD1 (5 bases). The CDR3 sequence is 16 residues long. Trimming cost V 5 bases and J 6 bases, with 22 bases left between them. CDR1 SGHNT and CDR2 YENEEA come from the germline V gene. The CDR3 sequence: CASSPKERQSIHGYTF. The CDR3 nucleotides read TGTGCCAGCAGCCCAAAGGAGAGACAGTCTATCCATGGCTACACCTTC.

The chain employs TRBV20-1 and TRBJ1-1; the D gene is possibly TRBD1 (5 bases). Per germline, CDR1 DFQATT and CDR2 SNEGSKA (reference sequence). There are 11 residues in the CDR3. Trimming left V 7 bases short and J 10 bases short, with 16 bases between. In DNA, the CDR3 is TGCAGTGTTAAAGGGACTTCAGGAGCTTTCTTT. Protein: CSVKGTSGAFF.

This clone was detected only once. This sequence joins TRBV12-5 and TRBJ2-3; D is uncertain. CDR3 size: 11 residues. Germline values: CDR1 LGHNT, CDR2 FRNRAP. V lost 5 bases to trimming and J lost 6 bases, with 6 bases between them. This chain's CDR3 is CASGQADTQYF. The CDR3 DNA follows: TGTGCTAGTGGTCAGGCGGATACGCAGTATTTT.

The chain links TRBV7-9 to TRBJ2-7; possibly TRBD1 or TRBD2 for D (5 bases each). The CDR3 totals 14 residues. CDR1 and CDR2 (germline): SEHNR, FQNEAQ (reference sequence). V was cut by 1 base and J by 6 bases, with 13 bases left in between. This CDR3 reads CASSLVFRAGEQYF. The CDR3 nucleotides read TGTGCCAGCAGCTTAGTTTTCAGGGCGGGCGAGCAGTACTTC.

This chain links TRBV10-1 with TRBJ1-1; no clear D. V was clipped by 2 bases and J by 6 bases, with 22 bases between them. The CDR3 sequence is 17 residues long. CDR1 is WNHNN and CDR2 is SYGVQD in the germline V gene (reference sequence). In DNA form, the CDR3 reads TGCGCCAGCAGTGAGGGGAAAGGACTCCGGAGGATCCCTGAAGCTTTCTTT. Its protein product is CASSEGKGLRRIPEAFF.

The rearrangement joins TRBV18 to TRBJ1-1; no clear D. The CDR3 runs to 13 residues. V was trimmed by 1 base and J by 1 base, leaving 4 bases between them. The germline gives CDR1 KGHSH, CDR2 LQKENI. The CDR3 nucleotides read TGTGCCAGCTCACCACGGGGGAACACTGAAGCTTTCTTT. It codes for CASSPRGNTEAFF.

The rearrangement links TRBV19 to TRBJ1-1; tentatively, D is TRBD1 (5 bases). Germline CDR1 LNHDA, CDR2 SQIVND (reference sequence). V shed 3 bases and J shed 1 base, with 9 bases lying between them. The CDR3 covers 14 residues. As DNA, the CDR3 is TGTGCCAGTAGTATGCTGGGGCGGAACACTGAAGCTTTCTTT. The encoded protein is CASSMLGRNTEAFF.